The source of this T cell receptor (beta chain) is a study of T cell responses to AZD1222 COVID-19 vaccine. The study's findings and limits: Distributed over spike, vaccine-associated CD4 TCRs predominated at 160-218 and 743-854. Baseline seropositivity occurred in only a handful of AZD1222 recipients. In a largely white British group with more females than males, clonal diversity was possibly underestimated.

This table comes from immunoSEQ multiplex PCR, and its TCRdb copy is limited to in-frame clones, with some not included. The top ten clones hold 2.5% to 3% of a sample with 150,000 to 200,000 clones, 75% to 95% of them seen once. For this clone: Its antigen is unidentified.

The germline gives CDR1 MNHEY, CDR2 SVGAGI. CDR3 length: 14 amino acids. V was clipped by 0 bases and J by 14 bases, with 19 bases between them. The chain joins TRBV6-5 to TRBJ1-2, with D perhaps matching TRBD1 (6 bases). This sequence originates from an adult in good health. This specimen consisted of peripheral blood, obtained on day 0 of AZD1222 vaccination. The CDR3: CASSYSTGGKYLTF. The CDR3 DNA reads as TGTGCCAGCAGTTACTCGACTGGGGGCAAATATTTGACCTTC.